These 15 T cell receptor beta chains were all obtained from the same sample, sequenced in a study of cytomegalovirus exposure and HLA in healthy donors (TCRdb year 2017). Library generation was performed with the immunoSEQ multiplex PCR assay. A mixture of 60 forward primers for TCR Vbeta segments and 13 reverse primers for TCR Jbeta segments was used in the multiplex PCR. TCRdb provides this immuneACCESS table in a form limited to in-frame rearrangements. Some clones are lacking; in checked studies, under half of them reflect an unresolved V gene, and why the rest are absent is not known. This sample comprises 150,000 to 200,000 clones, approximately 70% of them detected only once. The ten largest clones capture about 4.3% of the sample. The sequencing sample was made of PBMCs. The receptors come from a man between 18 and 35 years old in good health and CMV-seropositive.

The V call is TRBV4-1, the J call TRBJ2-2, with TRBD1 matching over 12 bases. This CDR3 has 16 amino acids. Germline CDR1 and CDR2: MGHRA and YSYEKL. V gave up 4 bases and J gave up 5 bases; unmatched junction bases: 5. For the CDR3, the DNA is TGCGCCAGCAGCCTGGGACAGGGGGCTGGAACCGGGGAGCTGTTTTTT. Residues: CASSLGQGAGTGELFF.

V and J are TRBV1 and TRBJ2-7; the tabulated D call, TRBD1, remains unverified against the DNA. TRBV1 is a listed pseudogene. The CDR3 runs to 15 residues. DNA for the CDR3: TGCACCAGCCCGATCCGGGACAGGGAATCCTACGAGCAGTACGTC. Translation: CTSPIRDRESYEQYV.

The V gene is TRBV6-5, the J gene TRBJ1-2, with a tentative D call TRBD1 (6 bases). This CDR3 has 13 amino acids. Trimming removed 7 bases from V and 8 bases from J, with 17 bases in between. The V gene's germline CDR1 is MNHEY and CDR2 SVGAGI. The DNA of the CDR3 is TGTGCCAGCATCTCTGTGGGGGCGGTCGGCTACACCTTC. Residues: CASISVGAVGYTF.

This rearrangement joins TRBV10-2 to TRBJ1-1, with D hard to call. The V end lost 2 bases, the J end lost 11 bases, and 6 bases lay between the germline ends. Germline V lookup: CDR1 WSHSY, CDR2 SAAADI. The CDR3 spans 10 residues. CDR3 sequence: CASSEGRAFF. CDR3 nucleotides: TGCGCCAGCAGTGAGGGTCGGGCTTTCTTT.

V and J are TRBV7-8 and TRBJ1-5; a possible D gene is TRBD1 (5 bases). Germline V CDR1 and CDR2: SGHVS, FQNEAQ. This CDR3 region has 14 residues. Between the trimmed V and J ends, which lost 4 bases and 5 bases, there was a span of 12 bases. DNA of the CDR3: TGTGCCAGCAGCTGGGGGGAGGGGTATCAGCCCCAGCATTTT. It encodes CASSWGEGYQPQHF.

The CDR3 spells CASRSGGPNQPQHF. CDR3 sequence (DNA): TGTGCCAGCAGGTCGGGGGGGCCGAATCAGCCCCAGCATTTT. The chain employs TRBV28 and TRBJ1-5, with a tentative D call TRBD1 (6 bases). Per the germline V gene, CDR1 is MDHEN and CDR2 is SYDVKM. CDR3 length equals 14 residues. V lost 6 bases and J lost 4, with 13 bases in between.

This chain uses TRBV5-4 with TRBJ2-4; 9 bases line up with TRBD1. In germline, CDR1 is SGHNT, CDR2 YYREEE (reference sequence). J lost 6 bases, V lost 4 bases, and 8 bases had no gene match. The CDR3 runs 15 residues. The CDR3 DNA follows: TGTGCCAGCAGCACCACAGGGGGCAGGAGAAACATTCAGTACTTC. Amino acid sequence: CASSTTGGRRNIQYF.

In its sample, this clone was seen a few times. The V call is TRBV5-6, the J call TRBJ2-1; 9 positions match TRBD1. V gave up 3 bases and J gave up 7 bases; unmatched junction bases: 8. The germline V gene has CDR1 SGHDT and CDR2 YYEEEE. This CDR3 has 15 residues. CDR3 in amino acids: CASSWGDRAWNEQFF. The CDR3 DNA is TGTGCCAGCAGCTGGGGGGACAGGGCTTGGAATGAGCAGTTCTTC.

The table lists this clone with a few counts. The chain is built from TRBV27 and TRBJ1-1, with TRBD1 matching 7 bases. The junction had 11 bases not matched to a gene; V was cut back by 4 bases and J by 0 bases. Germline values: CDR1 MNHEY, CDR2 SMNVEV (reference sequence). CDR3 length equals 17 residues. For the CDR3, the DNA is TGTGCCAGCAGTTCTCGGCGGGACAGTAAGATGAACACTGAAGCTTTCTTT. This sequence encodes CASSSRRDSKMNTEAFF.

This clone was detected only a few times. The CDR3 protein is CSFTTAINTEAFF. The CDR3 DNA reads TGCAGCTTCACGACAGCGATAAACACTGAAGCTTTCTTT. The chain employs TRBV29-1 and TRBJ1-1, with a possible D match to TRBD1 (5 bases). The V gene's germline CDR1 is SQVTM and CDR2 ANQGSEA. The CDR3 spans 13 residues. Trimming shortened V by 8 bases and J by 2 bases, and 15 bases separated the two germline ends. The variable domain in full, completed from reference TRBV29-1 and TRBJ1-1, reads SAVISQKPSRDICQRGTSLTIQCQVDSQVTMMFWYRQQPGQSLTLIATANQGSEATYESGFVIDKFPISRPNLTFSTLTVSNMSPEDSSIYLCSFTTAINTEAFFGQGTRLTVV.

This clone was seen repeatedly, ten times or more. This chain uses TRBV6-1 with TRBJ2-6, with D maybe TRBD1 (6 bases). Looked up from germline, CDR1 is MNHNS and CDR2 is SASEGT. Trimming shortened V by 3 bases and J by 0 bases, and 6 bases separated the two germline ends. There are 15 residues in the CDR3. The CDR3 region is CASSEDSSGANVLTF. The CDR3 coding sequence is TGTGCCAGCAGTGAGGACAGCTCTGGGGCCAACGTCCTGACTTTC.

V gene TRBV5-5 combines with J gene TRBJ2-5, with D unclear. V lost 1 base and J 1 base, leaving 8 bases between the germline ends. This CDR3 has 14 amino acids. CDR1 is SGHKS, CDR2 YYEKEE, per germline (reference sequence). The CDR3 DNA reads TGTGCCAGCAGCTTGCAGCGCCCCCAAGAGACCCAGTACTTC. Its translation is CASSLQRPQETQYF.

This chain uses TRBV5-1 with TRBJ2-1, with D possibly TRBD1 on 5 matching bases. With 1 base removed from V and 4 bases from J, the gap between germline ends came to 12 bases. The CDR3 has 15 residues. Germline V gives CDR1 SGHRS, CDR2 YFSETQ. CDR3 sequence (DNA): TGCGCCAGCAGCTTGTTAGGAGACAGTTACAATGAGCAGTTCTTC. Protein product: CASSLLGDSYNEQFF.

This clone has just a few counts. The J gene is TRBJ2-1, the V gene TRBV2, with D perhaps TRBD2 (5 bases). V was cut by 6 bases and J by 4 bases, with 22 bases left in between. Germline V gives CDR1 SNHLY, CDR2 FYNNEI. This CDR3 spans 17 amino acids. CDR3 sequence: CASRALLGADFYNEQFF. In DNA, the CDR3 is TGTGCCAGCAGGGCCCTCCTCGGAGCGGATTTTTACAATGAGCAGTTCTTC.

The V and J genes are TRBV29-1 and TRBJ2-3; 11 nucleotides align to TRBD2. This CDR3 has 15 amino acids. The ends lost 2 bases at V and 4 bases at J; junction bases unmatched: 5. Germline V gene lookup returns CDR1 SQVTM and CDR2 ANQGSEA. Here the CDR3 reads CSVEFSGRAADTQYF. CDR3 bases: TGCAGCGTTGAATTTAGCGGGAGGGCCGCAGATACGCAGTATTTT.